This entry describes one T cell receptor (beta chain). What it recognizes is unknown. This sample stems from a study of cytomegalovirus exposure and HLA in healthy donors. Turning to the study itself: A subsequent analysis reported that the 95 to 150 validation repertoires were produced on the same platform that had also been used for the 600 to 800 first-cohort repertoires.

Germline V CDR1 and CDR2: MNHNS, SASEGT. V was clipped by 2 bases and J by 4 bases, with 14 bases between them. CDR3 length: 15 amino acids. The assay was immunoSEQ multiplex PCR, and TCRdb's table has in-frame clones only and misses some. The table records about 100,000 clones, around 95% of them present only once. Notes on the study in general: Reports credit the classifier with highly specific, highly sensitive diagnosis of cytomegalovirus status. Cytomegalovirus association was assigned to approximately 160 TCR beta chains. Whilst most TCR sequences proved rare, a subset of public TCRs occurred across many donors.

The clonotype originates from a woman younger than 35 in good health and CMV-seronegative. The sample was PBMCs. The V and J genes are TRBV6-1 and TRBJ1-2; the D is unclear. The CDR3 loop is CASSELKQSPYGYTF. In nucleotides, the CDR3 is TGTGCCAGCAGTGAACTAAAACAGAGCCCCTATGGCTACACCTTC.